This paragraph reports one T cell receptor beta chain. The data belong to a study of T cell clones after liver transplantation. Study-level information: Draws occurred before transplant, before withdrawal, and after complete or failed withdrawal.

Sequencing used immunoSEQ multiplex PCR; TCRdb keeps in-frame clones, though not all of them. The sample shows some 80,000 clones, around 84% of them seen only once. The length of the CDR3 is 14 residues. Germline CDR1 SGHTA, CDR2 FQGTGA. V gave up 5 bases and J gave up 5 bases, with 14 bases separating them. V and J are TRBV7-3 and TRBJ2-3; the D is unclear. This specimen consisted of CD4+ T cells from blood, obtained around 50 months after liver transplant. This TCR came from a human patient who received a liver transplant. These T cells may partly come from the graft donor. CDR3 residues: CASSPTSTGDTQYF. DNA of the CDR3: TGTGCCAGCAGCCCCACCTCGACGGGAGATACGCAGTATTTT.